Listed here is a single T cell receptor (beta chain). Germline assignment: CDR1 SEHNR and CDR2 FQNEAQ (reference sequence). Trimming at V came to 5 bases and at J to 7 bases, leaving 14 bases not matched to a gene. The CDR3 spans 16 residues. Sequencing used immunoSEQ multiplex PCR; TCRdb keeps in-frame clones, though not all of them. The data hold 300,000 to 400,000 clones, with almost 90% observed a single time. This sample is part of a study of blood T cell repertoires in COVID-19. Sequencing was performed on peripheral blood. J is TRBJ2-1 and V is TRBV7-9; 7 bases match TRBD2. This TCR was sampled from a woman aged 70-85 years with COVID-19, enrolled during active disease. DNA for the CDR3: TGTGCCAGCAGCAAGAGCCGGGACTTGGGAGGGAATGAGCAGTTCTTC. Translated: CASSKSRDLGGNEQFF. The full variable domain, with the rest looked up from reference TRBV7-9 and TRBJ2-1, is DTGVSQNPRHKITKRGQNVTFRCDPISEHNRLYWYRQTLGQGPEFLTYFQNEAQLEKSRLLSDRFSAERPKGSFSTLEIQRTEQGDSAMYLCASSKSRDLGGNEQFFGPGTRLTVL.